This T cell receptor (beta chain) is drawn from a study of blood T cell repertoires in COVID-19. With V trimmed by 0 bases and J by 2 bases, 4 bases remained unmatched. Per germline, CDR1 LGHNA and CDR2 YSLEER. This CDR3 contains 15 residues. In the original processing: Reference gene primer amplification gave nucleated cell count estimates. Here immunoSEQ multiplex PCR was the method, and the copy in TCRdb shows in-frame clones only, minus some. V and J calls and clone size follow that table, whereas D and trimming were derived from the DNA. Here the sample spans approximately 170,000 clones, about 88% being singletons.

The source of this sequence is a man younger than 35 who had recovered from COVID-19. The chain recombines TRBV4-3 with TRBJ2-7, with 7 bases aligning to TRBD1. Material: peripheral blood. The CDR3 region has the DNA TGCGCCAGCAGCCAAGATGGGGACAGACCCTACGAGCAGTACTTC. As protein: CASSQDGDRPYEQYF.